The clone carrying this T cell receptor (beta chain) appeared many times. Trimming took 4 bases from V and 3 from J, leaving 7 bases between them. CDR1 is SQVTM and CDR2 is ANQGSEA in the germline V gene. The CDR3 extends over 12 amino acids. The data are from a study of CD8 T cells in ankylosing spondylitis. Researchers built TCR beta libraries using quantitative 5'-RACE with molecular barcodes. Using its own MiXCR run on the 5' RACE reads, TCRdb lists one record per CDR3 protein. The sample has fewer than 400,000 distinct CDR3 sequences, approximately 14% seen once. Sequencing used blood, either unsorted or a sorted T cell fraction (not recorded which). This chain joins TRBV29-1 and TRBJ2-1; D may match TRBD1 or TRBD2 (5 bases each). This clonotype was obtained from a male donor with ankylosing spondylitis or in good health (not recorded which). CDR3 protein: CSVGGVYNEQFF. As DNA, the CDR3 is TGCAGCGTTGGAGGGGTCTACAATGAGCAGTTCTTC.